These 18 T cell receptor beta chains originate from one sample sequenced in a study of cytomegalovirus exposure and HLA in healthy donors. 60 Vbeta and 13 Jbeta primers were used in PCR. Sequencing used immunoSEQ multiplex PCR; TCRdb keeps in-frame clones, though not all of them. This sample has 150,000 to 250,000 clones, with over 75% found just once. Sequences were obtained from PBMCs. These receptors came from a boy younger than 10 in good health and CMV-seronegative.

The chain uses TRBV5-4 and TRBJ2-3; 7 nucleotides align to TRBD2. CDR1 and CDR2 (germline): SGHNT, YYREEE (reference sequence). This CDR3 is built from 15 residues. After removal of 1 base from V and 5 bases from J, the junction contained 7 bases not matched to a gene. CDR3 in DNA: TGTGCCAGCAGCTTGACCGGGGGGTCAGTAGATACGCAGTATTTT. It is translated as CASSLTGGSVDTQYF.

The chain has TRBV19 and TRBJ1-2; D uncertain. The CDR3 has 16 amino acids. Trimming removed 6 bases at V and 0 bases at J, with 17 bases between. The germline V gene encodes CDR1 LNHDA and CDR2 SQIVND (reference sequence). The CDR3, as DNA: TGTGCCAGTAGGGCCTACGGGGAAGGAGCTAACTATGGCTACACCTTC. Protein: CASRAYGEGANYGYTF.

The V and J genes are TRBV13 and TRBJ2-7, with TRBD2 identical over 10 bases. The CDR3 is made up of 15 amino acids. Trimming cost V 1 base and J 4 bases; bases outside gene matches: 4. The germline V gene has CDR1 PRHDT and CDR2 FYEKMQ (reference sequence). CDR3 region: CASSLEASGGYEQYF. The CDR3 DNA reads TGTGCCAGCAGCTTAGAGGCTAGCGGGGGTTACGAGCAGTACTTC.

The chain has TRBV7-2 and TRBJ2-3, with 7 positions matching TRBD1. This CDR3 has 16 residues. V lost 5 bases and J lost 4; bases outside the gene matches: 12. Germline CDR1 and CDR2: SGHTA and FQGNSA. The CDR3 region has the DNA TGTGCCAGCAGCCTACCACCGGGACAGTTCGCAGATACGCAGTATTTT. This gives the protein CASSLPPGQFADTQYF.

The chain joins TRBV19 to TRBJ2-7; 7 nucleotides align to TRBD2. Losses at the gene ends were 2 bases for V and 3 bases for J; bases not matched to a gene: 7. CDR1 and CDR2 (germline): LNHDA, SQIVND (reference sequence). The CDR3 loop spans 15 amino acids. The CDR3, as DNA: TGTGCCAGTAGTATATCTCTAGCGGCTAGCTACGAGCAGTACTTC. Protein sequence: CASSISLAASYEQYF.

The rearrangement uses TRBV6-4 and TRBJ1-3, with 7 bases that match TRBD1. The germline gives CDR1 MRHNA, CDR2 SNTAGT. CDR3 length: 14 residues. Trimming cost V 8 bases and J 7 bases; bases outside gene matches: 11. The CDR3 DNA reads TGTGCCAGCCAAAAACAGGGGACCGCGAACACCATATATTTT. Protein product: CASQKQGTANTIYF.

With regard to this clone: At one end, the junction sequence differs from germline, possibly due to a read error. The genes are TRBV5-4 and TRBJ2-1, with TRBD2 identical over 11 bases. The germline V gene encodes CDR1 SGHNT and CDR2 YYREEE (reference sequence). The CDR3 has 15 residues. DNA of the CDR3: TGTGCCAGCAGCTTGGATAGCGGGGGGGACAATGAGCGGTTCTTC. Protein product: CASSLDSGGDNERFF.

V and J are TRBV30 and TRBJ1-5; D possibly corresponds to TRBD1 (6 bases). The germline V and J ends were trimmed by 0 bases and 4 bases, with 10 bases remaining between them. Germline V gene lookup returns CDR1 GTSNPN and CDR2 SVGIG (reference sequence). The CDR3 has 14 amino acids. CDR3 in amino acids: CAWSVSTGNQPQHF. DNA for the CDR3: TGTGCCTGGAGTGTCTCCACAGGGAATCAGCCCCAGCATTTT.

The chain employs TRBV9 and TRBJ1-2, with TRBD1 identical over 8 bases. Germline CDR1 SGDLS, CDR2 YYNGEE. The ends lost 0 bases at V and 2 bases at J; junction bases unmatched: 3. This CDR3 has 15 amino acids. This CDR3 reads CASSVGHRGNYGYTF. In nucleotides, the CDR3 is TGTGCCAGCAGCGTAGGACACAGGGGGAACTATGGCTACACCTTC.

This chain connects TRBV10-3 to TRBJ2-5; 10 bases line up with TRBD2. The V and J ends lost 5 bases and 5 bases, in that order; junction bases with no gene match: 5. Looked up from germline, CDR1 is ENHRY and CDR2 is SYGVKD. The CDR3 is 14 residues long. CDR3 coding DNA: TGTGCCATCAGTTGGAGCGGGGGGGCGGAGACCCAGTACTTC. Encoded protein: CAISWSGGAETQYF.

The rearrangement joins TRBV4-2 to TRBJ2-7; TRBD1 matches at 9 bases. The CDR3 has 15 residues. Germline V CDR1 and CDR2: LGHNA, YNFKEQ. J gave up 0 bases and V 3 bases, and 3 bases lay outside the gene matches. Written as DNA, the CDR3 is TGTGCCAGCAGCCAGGGACAGGGTCCCTCCTACGAGCAGTACTTC. This gives the protein CASSQGQGPSYEQYF.

This chain joins TRBV6-1 and TRBJ2-1; D is possibly TRBD2 (5 bases). Germline loops: CDR1 MNHNS, CDR2 SASEGT. The CDR3 has 13 residues. Trimming removed 8 bases from V and 1 base from J, with 9 bases in between. This CDR3 reads CASEGTSYNEQFF. The CDR3 DNA is TGTGCCAGCGAGGGAACATCCTACAATGAGCAGTTCTTC.

The rearrangement joins TRBV5-4 to TRBJ2-3; tentatively, D is TRBD1 (5 bases). Trimming shortened V by 2 bases and J by 0 bases, and 7 bases separated the two germline ends. Germline V CDR1 and CDR2: SGHNT, YYREEE (reference sequence). CDR3 length: 14 residues. The chain's CDR3 is CASSFTGSTDTQYF. The DNA of the CDR3 is TGTGCCAGCAGCTTTACAGGTAGCACAGATACGCAGTATTTT. Using reference TRBV5-4 and TRBJ2-3 for the parts outside the CDR3, the full variable domain is ETGVTQSPTHLIKTRGQQVTLRCSSQSGHNTVSWYQQALGQGPQFIFQYYREEENGRGNFPPRFSGLQFPNYSSELNVNALELDDSALYLCASSFTGSTDTQYFGPGTRLTVL.

This clone was seen a few times. V and J are TRBV23-1 and TRBJ2-7, with TRBD1 matching over 7 bases. TRBV23-1 is annotated as an ORF whose role is uncertain. The CDR3 sequence is 14 residues long. The J segment lost 0 bases and the V segment lost 4 bases, leaving 3 bases of the junction unmatched. CDR3 sequence (DNA): TGCGCCAGCAGTCCCCGGGACAGCTCCTACGAGCAGTACTTC. Protein sequence: CASSPRDSSYEQYF.

The rearrangement uses TRBV18 and TRBJ1-4; D not certain. This CDR3 is built from 19 residues. The germline V gene has CDR1 KGHSH and CDR2 LQKENI. Trimming removed 5 bases from V and 0 bases from J, with 22 bases in between. The CDR3 is CASSSSQNMGVATNEKLFF. As DNA, the CDR3 is TGTGCCAGCTCATCCTCACAAAATATGGGAGTCGCAACTAATGAAAAACTGTTTTTT.

This clone was counted between two and nine times. The chain couples TRBV2 to TRBJ2-5; D is undetermined. CDR1 and CDR2 (germline): SNHLY, FYNNEI. The CDR3 is made up of 13 amino acids. V lost 4 bases, J lost 1 base, and 7 bases lay in between. CDR3 sequence reads: CASSVWPQETQYF. The CDR3 DNA follows: TGTGCCAGCAGTGTGTGGCCCCAAGAGACCCAGTACTTC.

The chain couples TRBV5-1 to TRBJ2-5; D is uncertain. Looked up from germline, CDR1 is SGHRS and CDR2 is YFSETQ. V lost 7 bases and J lost 1, with 8 bases in between. This CDR3 region has 12 residues. CDR3 coding DNA: TGCGCCAGCGGCCAGTCCCAAGAGACCCAGTACTTC. This gives the protein CASGQSQETQYF.

The rearrangement links TRBV2 to TRBJ2-3; D not resolved. This CDR3 has 14 residues. V lost 2 bases to trimming and J lost 0 bases, with 6 bases between them. Germline V gives CDR1 SNHLY, CDR2 FYNNEI. The CDR3 DNA reads as TGTGCCAGCAGTGAACAACAGAGCACAGATACGCAGTATTTT. It specifies CASSEQQSTDTQYF.